The rows below give T cell receptor beta chains drawn from one sample of a study of cytomegalovirus exposure and HLA in healthy donors. Sequencing used immunoSEQ multiplex PCR; TCRdb keeps in-frame clones, though not all of them. In the table there are roughly 100,000 clones, approximately 79% of which are singletons. The sample comprised PBMCs. The receptors were sampled from a man aged 55 to 70 in good health and CMV-seronegative. The CDR3 runs from the conserved cysteine through the conserved F or W. Each record gives: D gene, V gene, J gene, clone size, CDR3 DNA, CDR3 protein. The D gene is left open where the match is weak. Some rows mark clone size as missing; the rest say once, few, many or name a class of expanded clone.

d_call: TRBD1
v_call: TRBV5-4
j_call: TRBJ1-1
clone_size: NA
cdr3_nt: TGTGCCAGCAGCACGACAGGGAAAAACACTGAAGCTTTCTTT
cdr3_aa: CASSTTGKNTEAFF

d_call: TRBD2
v_call: TRBV6-5
j_call: TRBJ2-1
clone_size: few
cdr3_nt: TGTGCCAGCAGTTACTCGACGGGGGGGCCGGGTGAGCAGTTCTTC
cdr3_aa: CASSYSTGGPGEQFF

d_call: NA
v_call: TRBV7-6
j_call: TRBJ1-2
clone_size: NA
cdr3_nt: TGTGCCAGCAGCCGGGGGGATAGTAACTATGGCTACACCTTC
cdr3_aa: CASSRGDSNYGYTF

d_call: NA
v_call: TRBV7-3
j_call: TRBJ2-7
clone_size: NA
cdr3_nt: TGTGCCAGCGGCATAGGGGCTGGGAACTACGAGCAGTACTTC
cdr3_aa: CASGIGAGNYEQYF

d_call: TRBD1
v_call: TRBV27
j_call: TRBJ2-3
clone_size: NA
cdr3_nt: TGTGCCAGCAGCCGTATTCCCGGGACAGAAACTAGCACAGATACGCAGTATTTT
cdr3_aa: CASSRIPGTETSTDTQYF

d_call: TRBD2
v_call: TRBV4-1
j_call: TRBJ2-5
clone_size: NA
cdr3_nt: TGCGCCAGCACTCCGGGGCGGGGGGTTGGAGAGACCCAGTACTTC
cdr3_aa: CASTPGRGVGETQYF

d_call: NA
v_call: TRBV30
j_call: TRBJ1-2
clone_size: NA
cdr3_nt: TGTGCCTGGAGCGGCGGACTTTCAGTCTATGGCTACACCTTC
cdr3_aa: CAWSGGLSVYGYTF

d_call: NA
v_call: TRBV7-2
j_call: TRBJ2-1
clone_size: NA
cdr3_nt: TGTGCCAGCAGCCGGCGCGGGGCCAGGGAGCAGTTCTTC
cdr3_aa: CASSRRGAREQFF

d_call: NA
v_call: TRBV6-5
j_call: TRBJ2-2
clone_size: NA
cdr3_nt: TGTGCCAGCAGTTATTACAAGTATGGCGGGGAGCTGTTTTTT
cdr3_aa: CASSYYKYGGELFF

d_call: NA
v_call: TRBV9
j_call: TRBJ2-3
clone_size: NA
cdr3_nt: TGTGCCAGCAGCGTTACAGGGAGCACAGATACGCAGTATTTT
cdr3_aa: CASSVTGSTDTQYF

d_call: NA
v_call: TRBV20-1
j_call: TRBJ2-1
clone_size: few
cdr3_nt: TGCAGTGCCGACGGGTACAATGAGCAGTTCTTC
cdr3_aa: CSADGYNEQFF

d_call: NA
v_call: TRBV7-2
j_call: TRBJ2-5
clone_size: NA
cdr3_nt: TGTGCCAGCAGCTTAGCTATACTAGAGACCCAGTACTTC
cdr3_aa: CASSLAILETQYF

d_call: NA
v_call: TRBV7-2
j_call: TRBJ1-3
clone_size: NA
cdr3_nt: TGTGCCAGCAGCTTCACGTGGGGGGGCGCAAACACCATATATTTT
cdr3_aa: CASSFTWGGANTIYF

d_call: NA
v_call: TRBV7-2
j_call: TRBJ1-5
clone_size: NA
cdr3_nt: TGCGCCAGCAGCGAGACACTTAGCAATCAGCCCCAGCATTTT
cdr3_aa: CASSETLSNQPQHF

d_call: NA
v_call: TRBV4-3
j_call: TRBJ2-2
clone_size: few
cdr3_nt: TGCGCCAGCAGCCAATCTTCAAAAGGACTAAGGAACACCGGGGAGCTGTTTTTT
cdr3_aa: CASSQSSKGLRNTGELFF

d_call: TRBD1
v_call: TRBV15
j_call: TRBJ2-1
clone_size: NA
cdr3_nt: TGTGCCACCGGGACAGGGAGCCGGGATGAGCAGTTCTTC
cdr3_aa: CATGTGSRDEQFF

d_call: NA
v_call: TRBV10-3
j_call: TRBJ1-1
clone_size: NA
cdr3_nt: TGTGCCATCAGTGTGTCGCGGGGACGGCAGAACACTGAAGCTTTCTTT
cdr3_aa: CAISVSRGRQNTEAFF

d_call: TRBD1
v_call: TRBV5-1
j_call: TRBJ2-7
clone_size: few
cdr3_nt: TGCGCCAGCAGCAAACAGACAGGGACATACGAGCAGTACTTC
cdr3_aa: CASSKQTGTYEQYF

d_call: TRBD1
v_call: TRBV7-3
j_call: TRBJ2-2
clone_size: NA
cdr3_nt: TGTGCCAGCAGCTCTACAGGGGGCGTCGGGGAGCTGTTTTTT
cdr3_aa: CASSSTGGVGELFF

d_call: NA
v_call: TRBV2
j_call: TRBJ2-2
clone_size: NA
cdr3_nt: TGTGCCAGCAGTTCCATTAACACCGGGGAGCTGTTTTTT
cdr3_aa: CASSSINTGELFF

d_call: TRBD1
v_call: TRBV7-6
j_call: TRBJ1-1
clone_size: NA
cdr3_nt: TGTGCCAGCAGCTCCCGGAGACAGGGATTTTGTACTGAAGCTTTCTTT
cdr3_aa: CASSSRRQGFCTEAFF

d_call: TRBD1
v_call: TRBV19
j_call: TRBJ2-4
clone_size: NA
cdr3_nt: TGTGCCAGTAGACCCTTGGACAGGGAAAACATTCAGTACTTC
cdr3_aa: CASRPLDRENIQYF

d_call: NA
v_call: TRBV5-1
j_call: TRBJ2-7
clone_size: few
cdr3_nt: TGCGCCAGCACCCAAGACAGTTCCTACGAGCAGTACTTC
cdr3_aa: CASTQDSSYEQYF

d_call: TRBD2
v_call: TRBV5-1
j_call: TRBJ2-3
clone_size: NA
cdr3_nt: TGCGCCAGCAGCTTAGCGGGGAGCACAGATACGCAGTATTTT
cdr3_aa: CASSLAGSTDTQYF

d_call: NA
v_call: TRBV19
j_call: TRBJ2-2
clone_size: NA
cdr3_nt: TGTGCCAGTAGTATTGCAGGGGCAAACACCGGGGAGCTGTTTTTT
cdr3_aa: CASSIAGANTGELFF

d_call: NA
v_call: TRBV5-1
j_call: TRBJ1-2
clone_size: NA
cdr3_nt: TGCGCCAGCAGCCGGGGGAGGGATGGCTACACCTTC
cdr3_aa: CASSRGRDGYTF

d_call: TRBD1
v_call: TRBV5-6
j_call: TRBJ2-3
clone_size: NA
cdr3_nt: TGTGCCAGCAGCGACGACAGGGGTCCAAGAACAGATACGCAGTATTTT
cdr3_aa: CASSDDRGPRTDTQYF

d_call: TRBD1
v_call: TRBV14
j_call: TRBJ1-2
clone_size: NA
cdr3_nt: TGTGCCAGCAGCCAAGATGGGCGTACAGGGGCTAACTATGGCTACACCTTC
cdr3_aa: CASSQDGRTGANYGYTF

d_call: TRBD1
v_call: TRBV25-1
j_call: TRBJ2-5
clone_size: NA
cdr3_nt: TGTGCCAGCAGTGAATCCCGCAGGGGGCCAGAGACCCAGTACTTC
cdr3_aa: CASSESRRGPETQYF